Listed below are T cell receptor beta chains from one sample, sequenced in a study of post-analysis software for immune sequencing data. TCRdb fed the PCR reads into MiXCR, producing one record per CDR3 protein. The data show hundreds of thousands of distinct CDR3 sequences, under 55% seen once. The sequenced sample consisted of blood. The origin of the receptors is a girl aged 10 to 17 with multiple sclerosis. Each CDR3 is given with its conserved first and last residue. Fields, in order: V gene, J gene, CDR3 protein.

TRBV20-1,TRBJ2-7,CSTASGSLYEQYF
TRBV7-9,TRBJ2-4,CASSLVGLADVAKNIQYF
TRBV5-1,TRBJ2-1,CASSKGLAPIIDEQFF
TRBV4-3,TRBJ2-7,CASSPYLEPGTSSYEQYF
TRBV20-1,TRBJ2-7,CSARGTNSYEQYF
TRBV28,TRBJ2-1,CASRWASGRNEQFF
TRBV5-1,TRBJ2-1,CASSLERLAGHYNEQFF
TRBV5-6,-,CASSLVTGTQETQYF
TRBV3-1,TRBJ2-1,CASSQEWTSRYEQFF
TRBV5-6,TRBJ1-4,CASSRRGGNEKLFF
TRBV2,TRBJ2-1,CASRGLADLSTYNEQFF
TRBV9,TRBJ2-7,CASSREGLAQYEQYF
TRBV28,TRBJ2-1,CASSLLHEQFF
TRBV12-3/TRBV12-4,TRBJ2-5,CASSAIEETQYF
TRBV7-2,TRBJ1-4,CASSLGTGRDEKLFF
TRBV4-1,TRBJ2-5,CASSQVDRDEETQYF
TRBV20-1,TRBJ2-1,CSARGGLLGRERTEQFF
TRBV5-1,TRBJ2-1,CASSLGPTNNGQFF
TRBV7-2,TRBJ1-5,CASSSGAGSNQPQHF
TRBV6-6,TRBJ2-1,CATSSGSSRGNEQFF
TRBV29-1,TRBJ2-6,CSVDVGTGSGANVLTF
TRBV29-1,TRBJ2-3,CSVGPTDTQYF
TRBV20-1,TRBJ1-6,CSVRGPYNSPLHF
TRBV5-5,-,CASSLGLAGGFEQYF
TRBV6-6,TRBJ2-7,CAMGDRPYEQYF
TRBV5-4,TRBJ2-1,CASSSGTSGYNNEQFF
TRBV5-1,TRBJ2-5,CASSLGSGSLQETQYF
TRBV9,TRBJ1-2,CASSPRGQGLYGYTF
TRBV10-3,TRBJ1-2,CAISEGIGAHKSYGYTF
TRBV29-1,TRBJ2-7,CSAGPGETGSYEQYF
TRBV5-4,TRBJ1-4,CASSFQGADEKLFF
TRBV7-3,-,CAGSSTGLAGGASEQYF
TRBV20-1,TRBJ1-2,CSAGQQGTYGYTF
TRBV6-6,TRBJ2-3,CASSYAGAGQDTQYF
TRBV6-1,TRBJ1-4,CASSNDRFATNEKLFF
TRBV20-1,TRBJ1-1,CSAARPGHSSIEAFF
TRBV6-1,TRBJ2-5,CASSELAGGGETQYF